This entry lists 12 T cell receptor beta chains sequenced from one sample in a study of blood T cell repertoires in COVID-19. The assay was immunoSEQ multiplex PCR, and TCRdb's table has in-frame clones only and misses some. Among approximately 110,000 clones listed, roughly 80% were seen once. The sequenced sample was peripheral blood. The receptors were sampled from a woman in her thirties or forties with acute or convalescent COVID-19.

This clone was detected once. V gene TRBV6-5 combines with J gene TRBJ1-6; D perhaps matches TRBD1 (5 bases). V lost 0 bases and J 7 bases, leaving 10 bases between the germline ends. This CDR3 spans 15 amino acids. Per germline, CDR1 MNHEY and CDR2 SVGAGI. The CDR3, as DNA: TGTGCCAGCAGTTACTCGACGTCAGGGAATTCACCCCTCCACTTT. Translation gives CASSYSTSGNSPLHF.

The CDR3 nucleotides read TGTGCCAGCAGCCCTCATGGGACTAGCGGGACAGATACGCAGTATTTT. This sequence encodes CASSPHGTSGTDTQYF. The chain links TRBV4-2 to TRBJ2-3, with 12 nucleotides matching TRBD2. Germline lookup yields CDR1 LGHNA and CDR2 YNFKEQ. Trimming took 4 bases from V and 3 from J; bases not matched to a gene: 5. There are 16 residues in the CDR3.

The chain is built from TRBV29-1 and TRBJ2-5; D gene uncertain. Trimming cost V 4 bases and J 8 bases, with 23 bases left between them. The CDR3 totals 15 residues. The germline V gene has CDR1 SQVTM and CDR2 ANQGSEA. For the CDR3, the DNA is TGCAGCGTTGGGGCAGGCCCGGTCCTCACCCCAACCCAGTACTTC. The encoded protein is CSVGAGPVLTPTQYF.

This CDR3 is CASSRTGGNTEAFF. DNA for the CDR3: TGTGCCAGCAGTCGGACAGGGGGTAACACTGAAGCTTTCTTT. The chain carries TRBV3-1 (or the pseudogene TRBV3-2) and TRBJ1-1; 10 bases align to TRBD1. The CDR3 loop spans 14 amino acids. With V trimmed by 6 bases and J by 2 bases, 3 bases remained unmatched. Germline V lookup: CDR1 LGHDT, CDR2 YNNKEL (reference sequence).

The chain has TRBV5-1 and TRBJ1-4; 7 bases line up with TRBD1. The germline V gene encodes CDR1 SGHRS and CDR2 YFSETQ. Germline trimming cut 7 bases from V and 2 bases from J; bases unmatched to any gene: 8. CDR3 length: 15 residues. The CDR3 DNA reads as TGCGCCAGCTCGGAGAAAGGGGGCACTAATGAAAAACTGTTTTTT. It codes for CASSEKGGTNEKLFF.

CDR3 amino acids: CASSGSPGAYNSPLHF. The CDR3 nucleotides are TGTGCCAGCAGTGGAAGTCCAGGTGCCTATAATTCACCCCTCCACTTT. V and J are TRBV6-1 and TRBJ1-6; D call uncertain. Germline CDR1 and CDR2: MNHNS and SASEGT. The CDR3 spans 16 residues. Between the trimmed V and J ends, which lost 4 bases and 2 bases, there was a span of 12 bases.

The rearrangement links TRBV30 to TRBJ1-4, with D uncertain. The germline V and J ends were trimmed by 3 bases and 0 bases, with 14 bases remaining between them. Germline V gene lookup returns CDR1 GTSNPN and CDR2 SVGIG (reference sequence). CDR3 length: 16 residues. For the CDR3, the DNA is TGTGCCTGGAGCAAGCGAAAAACTGCAACTAATGAAAAACTGTTTTTT. Its protein is CAWSKRKTATNEKLFF.

V usage is TRBV15 and J usage is TRBJ2-7; TRBD1 agrees at 12 bases. CDR3 length: 14 residues. With 3 bases clipped from V and 7 bases from J, the junction kept 4 bases outside the gene matches. CDR1 is LNHNV and CDR2 is YYDKDF in the germline V gene (reference sequence). The CDR3 bases are TGTGCCACCAGCAGGGGACAGGGGGCGTATGAGCAGTACTTC. It codes for CATSRGQGAYEQYF.

This clone was recorded a few times. The chain recombines TRBV6-5 with TRBJ2-7; tentative D call: TRBD2 (5 bases). Germline CDR1 reads MNHEY; CDR2 reads SVGAGI. The CDR3 contains 11 residues. V lost 5 bases to trimming and J lost 5 bases, with 7 bases between them. The CDR3 DNA follows: TGTGCCAGCAGTACGCGGGACGAGCAGTACTTC. This sequence encodes CASSTRDEQYF.

The rearrangement uses TRBV10-3 and TRBJ1-3; D ambiguous. The V end lost 0 bases, the J end lost 0 bases, and 12 bases lay between the germline ends. The CDR3 totals 17 residues. Germline CDR1 and CDR2: ENHRY and SYGVKD. As DNA, the CDR3 is TGTGCCATCAGTGAGTCGTGGCAAAAACGCTCTGGAAACACCATATATTTT. This gives the protein CAISESWQKRSGNTIYF.

The chain employs TRBV2 and TRBJ1-5; 12 bases fit TRBD1. The CDR3 has 15 residues. Germline-derived CDR1 and CDR2 are SNHLY and FYNNEI. J lost 1 base, V lost 8 bases, and 3 bases had no gene match. This chain's CDR3 is CASRDRGLSNQPQHF. The CDR3 nucleotides read TGTGCCAGCCGGGACAGGGGGCTCAGCAATCAGCCCCAGCATTTT.

The chain recombines TRBV11-2 with TRBJ1-2, with a possible D match to TRBD1 (6 bases). Germline V gene sequence: CDR1 SGHAT, CDR2 FQNNGV. The V and J ends lost 1 base and 8 bases respectively, with 14 bases between them. CDR3 size: 14 residues. As DNA, the CDR3 is TGTGCCAGCAGCTTAGTCGCAGGGGCAGGCGGCTACACCTTC. Its protein product is CASSLVAGAGGYTF.